Each of the 5 T cell receptor beta chains below was sequenced from the same sample in a study of OX40 agonist ivuxolimab in advanced cancers. The method was immunoSEQ multiplex PCR; TCRdb's version includes in-frame clones alone and lacks a portion of them. This table holds around 84,000 clones, 85% to 95% found once. Sequenced material: CD4+ or CD8+ T cells sorted from blood, taken in a trial of the OX40 agonist ivuxolimab. The receptor source for this set is an adult with an advanced solid tumor such as melanoma, head and neck, liver or kidney cancer.

V usage is TRBV5-1 and J usage is TRBJ2-5; D tentatively reads TRBD1 or TRBD2 (6 bases each). The CDR3 sequence is 13 residues long. V lost 1 base to trimming and J lost 5 bases, with 9 bases between them. Germline V gene data show CDR1 as SGHRS and CDR2 as YFSETQ. The CDR3 sequence: CASSLWGAETQYF. In DNA form, the CDR3 reads TGCGCCAGCAGCTTGTGGGGGGCGGAGACCCAGTACTTC. Looking up the rest from reference TRBV5-1 and TRBJ2-5 gives the full variable domain: KAGVTQTPRYLIKTRGQQVTLSCSPISGHRSVSWYQQTPGQGLQFLFEYFSETQRNKGNFPGRFSGRQFSNSRSEMNVSTLELGDSALYLCASSLWGAETQYFGPGTRLLVL.

This clone has more than one count but fewer than ten. The chain joins TRBV15 to TRBJ1-2; no reliable D call. Germline CDR1 and CDR2: LNHNV and YYDKDF (reference sequence). The CDR3 contains 10 residues. V shed 2 bases and J shed 6 bases, with 1 base lying between them. The CDR3 region is CATSRHGYTF. In nucleotides, the CDR3 is TGTGCCACCAGCAGACATGGCTACACCTTC.

The chain links TRBV18 to TRBJ2-3; no firm D call. Germline V gene sequence: CDR1 KGHSH, CDR2 LQKENI. This CDR3 has 13 residues. V lost 3 bases and J 4 bases, leaving 8 bases between the germline ends. CDR3 DNA sequence: TGTGCCAGCTCACCGGGGTCGTCAGATACGCAGTATTTT. As protein: CASSPGSSDTQYF.

The chain joins TRBV4-1 to TRBJ2-5; no clear D. Trimming stripped 3 bases from V and 3 bases from J, with 8 bases between. Germline values: CDR1 MGHRA, CDR2 YSYEKL. There are 13 residues in the CDR3. This chain's CDR3 is CASSQLTEETQYF. The CDR3 bases are TGCGCCAGCAGCCAGCTAACGGAAGAGACCCAGTACTTC.

The V call is TRBV6-5, the J call TRBJ1-1; D is perhaps TRBD1 (6 bases). The CDR3 length is 15 residues. Germline lookup yields CDR1 MNHEY and CDR2 SVGAGI. V was trimmed by 6 bases and J by 4 bases, leaving 18 bases between them. CDR3 nucleotide sequence: TGTGCCAGCAGCCTCGGGTGGGGGGCGAGCACTGAAGCTTTCTTT. Amino acid sequence: CASSLGWGASTEAFF.